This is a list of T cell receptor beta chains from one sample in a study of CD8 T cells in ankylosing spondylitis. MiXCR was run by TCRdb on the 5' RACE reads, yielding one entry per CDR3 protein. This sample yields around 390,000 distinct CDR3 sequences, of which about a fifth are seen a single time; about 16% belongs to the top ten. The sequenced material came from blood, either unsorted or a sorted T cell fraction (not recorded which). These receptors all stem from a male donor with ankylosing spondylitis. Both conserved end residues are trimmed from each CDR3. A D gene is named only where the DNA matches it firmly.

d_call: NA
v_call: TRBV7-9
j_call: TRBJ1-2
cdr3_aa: ASSSPENYGYT

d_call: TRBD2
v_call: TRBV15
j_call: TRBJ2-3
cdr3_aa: ATSRPPGLAYTDTQY

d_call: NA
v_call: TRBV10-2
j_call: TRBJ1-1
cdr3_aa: ASRDTGGHTEAF

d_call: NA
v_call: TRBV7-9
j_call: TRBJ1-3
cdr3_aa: ASSFNRAGNTIY

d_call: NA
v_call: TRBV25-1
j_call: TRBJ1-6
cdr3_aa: ASSDGVPINSPLH

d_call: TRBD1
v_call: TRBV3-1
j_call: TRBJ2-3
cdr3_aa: ASSHQGGTGTQY

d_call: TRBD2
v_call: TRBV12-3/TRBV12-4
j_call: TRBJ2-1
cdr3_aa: ASSHPSGPSNEQF

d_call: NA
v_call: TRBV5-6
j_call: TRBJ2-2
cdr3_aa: ASSFTGELF

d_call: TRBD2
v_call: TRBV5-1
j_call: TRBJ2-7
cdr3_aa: ASSSTETSGRRYEQY

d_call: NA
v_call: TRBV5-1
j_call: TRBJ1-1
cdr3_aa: ASSLEAGSEAF

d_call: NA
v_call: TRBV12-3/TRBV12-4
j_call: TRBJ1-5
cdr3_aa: ASSFKAGEYQPQH

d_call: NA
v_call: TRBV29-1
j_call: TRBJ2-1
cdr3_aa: SVGSWSSYNEQF

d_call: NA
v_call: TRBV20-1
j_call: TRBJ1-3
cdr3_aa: SALHFGGNTIY

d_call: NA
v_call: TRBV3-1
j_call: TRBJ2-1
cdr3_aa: ASSPKELASYNEQF

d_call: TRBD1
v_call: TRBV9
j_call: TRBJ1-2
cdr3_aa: ASSLGTGNNYGYT

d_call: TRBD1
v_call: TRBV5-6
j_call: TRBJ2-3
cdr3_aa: ASSKTGNGDTQY

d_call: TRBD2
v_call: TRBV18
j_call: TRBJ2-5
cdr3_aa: ASSYTSGRRETQY

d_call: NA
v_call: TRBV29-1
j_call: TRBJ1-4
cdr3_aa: SATVGVRGEKLF

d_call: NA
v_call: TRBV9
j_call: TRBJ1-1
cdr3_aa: ASSVATGNEAF

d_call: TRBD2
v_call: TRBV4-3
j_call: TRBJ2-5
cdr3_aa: ASSGSLAGGGETQY

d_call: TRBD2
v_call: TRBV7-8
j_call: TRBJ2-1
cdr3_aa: ASSLLFGGDYNEQF

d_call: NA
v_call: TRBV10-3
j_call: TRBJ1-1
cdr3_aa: AISESTAEAF

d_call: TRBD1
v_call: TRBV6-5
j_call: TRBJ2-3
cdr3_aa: ASRDQGASQY

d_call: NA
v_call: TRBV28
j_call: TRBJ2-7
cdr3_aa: ATLGTAEQY

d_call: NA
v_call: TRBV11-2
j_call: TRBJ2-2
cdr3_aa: ASSLVRVGELF

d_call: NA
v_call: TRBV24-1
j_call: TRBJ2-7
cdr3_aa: AVHSLFEQY

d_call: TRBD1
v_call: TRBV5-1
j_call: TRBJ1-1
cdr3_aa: ASSWTGETEAF

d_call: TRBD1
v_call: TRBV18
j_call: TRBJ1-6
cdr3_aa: ASSPLPQGAESPLH

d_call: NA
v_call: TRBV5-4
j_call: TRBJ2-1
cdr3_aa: ASSLHSQTYNEQF

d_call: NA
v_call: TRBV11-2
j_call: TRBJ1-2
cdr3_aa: ASSLGTHYGYT

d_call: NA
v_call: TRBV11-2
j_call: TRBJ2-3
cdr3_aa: ASSSRRSDRSTDTQY